This TCR beta chain was identified during a study of CXCR3-negative and CXCR3-positive naive CD8 T cells. Study summary: Libraries each contributed about 1.5 +/- 0.3 million TRB reads, for roughly 140 million in total. Study-wide findings and caveats: Similarly elevated diversity marked both naive subsets, with memory CD8+ cells showing far lower diversity. Naive cells used TRBV-TRBJ genes in much the same way whether CXCR3-negative or CXCR3-positive; memory cells did not.

Sorts that each held 300,000 cells were run in triplicate for every CD8+ T cell subset. Comments on this clonotype: Its specificity is not known.

5' RACE that incorporated UMI labels was used to prepare the TRB cDNA libraries. TCRdb re-called the 5' RACE reads; one entry per CDR3 protein, DNA not given. The sample's table shows tens of thousands of distinct CDR3 sequences. The CDR3 is 14 amino acids. The V gene's germline CDR1 is SQVTM and CDR2 ANQGSEA. The chain links TRBV29-1 to TRBJ2-1; TCRdb selects TRBD1, and the lack of DNA leaves this call unchecked. Material for sequencing was memory CD8+ T cells from blood. This TCR was recovered from a human donor in good health. Some clones in this sample may be carry-over from other donors' samples. CDR3: CSMAPGQGSNEQFF.